This section outlines one T cell receptor beta chain sequence together with its context. The same CDR3 arises from other DNA sequences in this sample as well. Trimming pared 4 bases from V and 3 bases from J, leaving 7 bases between. The CDR3 is made up of 11 amino acids. The germline CDR1 and CDR2 sequences are DFQATT and SNEGSKA (reference sequence). Several immunoSEQ 96-well plates shared each subset's DNA, each plate a replicate. Original processing methods: Junction-only sequences without quality scores were provided by ImmunoSEQ, so filtering was different. Repertoires were generated with immunoSEQ multiplex PCR, while TCRdb's copy carries only in-frame clones and drops some. That table is the source of V, J and clone size, and D and trimming were worked out from the DNA. The sample includes roughly 490,000 clones, 65% to 80% of them seen just once. The data are from a study of shared clonotypes between healthy human individuals.

The chain joins TRBV20-1 to TRBJ2-7, with D uncertain. The clonotype was recovered from a woman aged 35 to 49 in good health. Some clones in this sample may be carry-over from other donors' samples. Material for sequencing was PBMCs. For the CDR3, the DNA is TGCAGTGCTAACGCTGGCTACGAGCAGTACTTC. It yields the protein CSANAGYEQYF.